Listed below are T cell receptor beta chains from one sample, sequenced in a study of graft-versus-host responses after intestinal transplantation. These TCRs' antigens remain unknown. Using immunoSEQ multiplex PCR, the repertoire was profiled, and TCRdb retains in-frame clones only, with some absent. The table lists about 71,000 clones, about nine tenths of them singletons. The sequencing used unstimulated CD8+ T cells sorted from spleen or lymph node cells, collected before intestinal transplant. The receptors originated from a human donor who received an intestinal transplant. The CDR3 runs from the conserved cysteine through the conserved F or W. A D gene is named only where the DNA matches it firmly. Clone size is stated in some rows and not others, as once, few, many or a class when expanded.

D gene,CDR3 length,clone size,V gene,J gene,CDR3 DNA,CDR3 protein
.,12,.,TRBV6-1,TRBJ2-7,TGTGCCAGCAGTTTAGGGGTCTACGAGCAGTACTTC,CASSLGVYEQYF
.,16,.,TRBV27,TRBJ1-2,TGTGCCAGCAGTCTATCCGGACAGATGACTAACTATGGCTACACCTTC,CASSLSGQMTNYGYTF
TRBD1,16,.,TRBV4-2,TRBJ1-4,TGTGCCAGCAGCCAAACAACAGGGGGCGTTGGTGAAAAACTGTTTTTT,CASSQTTGGVGEKLFF
.,14,.,TRBV6-6,TRBJ2-7,TGTGCCAGCACTGGCGGGTCCACCTTCTACGAGCAGTACTTC,CASTGGSTFYEQYF
.,13,.,TRBV9,TRBJ1-2,TGTGCCAGCAGCGTATCGGGGGACTATGGCTACACCTTC,CASSVSGDYGYTF
TRBD2,14,.,TRBV9,TRBJ2-7,TGTGCCAGCAGCCCAAGCGGGGACCCCTACGAGCAGTACTTC,CASSPSGDPYEQYF
.,13,.,TRBV27,TRBJ2-3,TGTGCCAGCAGTCTAGCCCCGGTGAATACGCAGTATTTT,CASSLAPVNTQYF
TRBD1,12,.,TRBV19,TRBJ2-7,TGTGCCAGCGGGACAGGGGCCTACGAGCAGTACTTC,CASGTGAYEQYF
TRBD1,16,.,TRBV6-5,TRBJ2-5,TGTGCCAGCAGTTACTCCTTCAGGGACAGGGAAGAGACCCAGTACTTC,CASSYSFRDREETQYF
.,12,.,TRBV13,TRBJ2-5,TGTGCCAGCGGAATCGGGTGGGAGACCCAGTACTTC,CASGIGWETQYF
.,15,.,TRBV25-1,TRBJ1-1,TGTGCCAGCAGTGATGGTTGGAGGTACCACACTGAAGCTTTCTTT,CASSDGWRYHTEAFF
.,12,.,TRBV6-6,TRBJ1-1,TGTGCCAGCAGTTACTCGCGTGCTGAAGCTTTCTTT,CASSYSRAEAFF
TRBD2,14,.,TRBV6-1,TRBJ2-7,TGTGCCAGCAGTGAGACTAGCGGTCCCTACGAGCAGTACTTC,CASSETSGPYEQYF
.,12,.,TRBV13,TRBJ2-1,TGTGCCAGCAGCCCCGACACCAATGAGCAGTTCTTC,CASSPDTNEQFF
TRBD2,17,.,TRBV5-6,TRBJ2-7,TGTGCCAGCAGCTTGGCCCCCAAGCGCGGGGGGGGCTACGAGCAGTACTTC,CASSLAPKRGGGYEQYF
.,15,.,TRBV11-2,TRBJ1-1,TGTGCCAGCAGCTTTACCTGGGCTAAGAACACTGAAGCTTTCTTT,CASSFTWAKNTEAFF
.,15,once,TRBV2,TRBJ1-4,TGTGCCAGCAGTCCTACGGGGGGGGTCAATGAAAAACTGTTTTTT,CASSPTGGVNEKLFF
TRBD2,18,.,TRBV13,TRBJ2-3,TGTGCCAGCAGCTCCGGACTAGCGGGGGGGCACGACTCAGATACGCAGTATTTT,CASSSGLAGGHDSDTQYF
.,10,.,TRBV6-1,TRBJ2-6,TGTCGGGCTGGGGCCAACGTCCTGACTTTC,CRAGANVLTF
.,11,.,TRBV5-6,TRBJ2-1,TGTGCCAGCAGCTTGGGGACAGAGCAGTTCTTC,CASSLGTEQFF
TRBD1,17,.,TRBV4-2,TRBJ1-3,TGTGCCAGCAGCCAATTGGTGACAGGGGTCCCTGGAAACACCATATATTTT,CASSQLVTGVPGNTIYF
.,13,.,TRBV5-6,TRBJ1-1,TGTGCCAGCAGCTTCGGCGGTAGCGCTGAAGCTTTCTTT,CASSFGGSAEAFF
.,16,.,TRBV5-1,TRBJ1-6,TGCGCCAGCAGCTTCTACGGGAGCTCTTATAATTCACCCCTCCACTTT,CASSFYGSSYNSPLHF
.,14,.,TRBV5-1,TRBJ2-2,TGCGCCAGCAGCTGGGGGGGGCCCCCCGGGGAGCTGTTTTTT,CASSWGGPPGELFF
TRBD1,13,.,TRBV5-6,TRBJ2-3,TGTGCCAGCAGCTGGGACAGCACCAATACGCAGTATTTT,CASSWDSTNTQYF
.,16,.,TRBV6-6,TRBJ1-4,TGTGCCAGCAGTTACGTTTCGACAGAAACTAATGAAAAACTGTTTTTT,CASSYVSTETNEKLFF
TRBD1,17,.,TRBV29-1,TRBJ1-2,TGCAGCGTTGATAAACAGGGGGCGATTTCACCCAACTATGGCTACACCTTC,CSVDKQGAISPNYGYTF
TRBD1,17,.,TRBV7-8,TRBJ2-4,TGTGCCAGCAGCTGGCAGGGGGCTGACGGGGCCAAAAACATTCAGTACTTC,CASSWQGADGAKNIQYF